This TCR beta chain derives from a study of chemoradiotherapy in HPV16-positive cancers. Only in-frame clones appear in the TCRdb table, and some are missing; sequencing was by immunoSEQ multiplex PCR. Of thousands of clones listed, 65% to 75% are singletons. CDR3 size: 13 residues. Germline V CDR1 and CDR2: MNHNS, SASEGT. J was trimmed by 3 bases and V by 5 bases; bases with no gene match: 4. The chain combines TRBV6-1 with TRBJ2-7; 7 positions match TRBD1. This TCR was recovered from a human donor with HPV-associated anogenital cancer. The sequences come from tumor tissue, collected from a patient who underwent chemoradiotherapy. Here the CDR3 DNA reads TGTGCCAGCAGTCGGGACAGAAACTACGAGCAGTACTTC. Translated, it gives CASSRDRNYEQYF.